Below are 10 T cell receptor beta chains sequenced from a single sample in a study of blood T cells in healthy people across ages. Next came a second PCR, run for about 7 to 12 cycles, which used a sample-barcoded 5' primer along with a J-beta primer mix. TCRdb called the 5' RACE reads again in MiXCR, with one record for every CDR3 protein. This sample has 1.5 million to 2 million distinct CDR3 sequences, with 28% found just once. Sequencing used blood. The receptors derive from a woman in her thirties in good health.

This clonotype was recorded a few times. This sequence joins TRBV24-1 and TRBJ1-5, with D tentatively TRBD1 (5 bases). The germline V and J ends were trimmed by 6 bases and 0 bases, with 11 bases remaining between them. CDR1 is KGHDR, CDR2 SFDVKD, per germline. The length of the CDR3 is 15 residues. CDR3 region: CATSRAGPSNQPQHF. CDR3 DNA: TGTGCCACCAGTCGGGCAGGGCCTAGCAATCAGCCCCAGCATTTT.

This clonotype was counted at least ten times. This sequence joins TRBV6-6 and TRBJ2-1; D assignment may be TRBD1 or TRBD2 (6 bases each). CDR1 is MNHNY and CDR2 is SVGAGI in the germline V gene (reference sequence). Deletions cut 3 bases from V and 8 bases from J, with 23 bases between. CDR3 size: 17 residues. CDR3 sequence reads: CASSYDSGGAKGYEQFF. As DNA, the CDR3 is TGTGCCAGCAGTTATGATTCCGGGGGCGCCAAGGGGTATGAGCAGTTCTTC.

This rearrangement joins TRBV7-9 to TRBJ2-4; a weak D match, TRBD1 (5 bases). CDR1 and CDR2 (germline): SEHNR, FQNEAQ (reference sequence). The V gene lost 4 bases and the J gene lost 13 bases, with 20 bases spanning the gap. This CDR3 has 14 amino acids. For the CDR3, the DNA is TGTGCCAGCAGCTCCCTTGGTAAGGGGAATGAGCAGTACTTC. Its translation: CASSSLGKGNEQYF.

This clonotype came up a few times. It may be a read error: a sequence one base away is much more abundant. Here the CDR3 reads CAISDGDEQYF. The CDR3, as DNA: TGTGCCATCAGTGATGGCGACGAGCAGTACTTC. V and J are TRBV10-3 and TRBJ2-7; D is ambiguous. Trimming removed 3 bases from V and 5 bases from J, with 5 bases in between. From germline, CDR1 is ENHRY and CDR2 SYGVKD. This CDR3 comprises 11 residues.

The CDR3 DNA is TGTGCCATCAGTGAGCTACTCCCCTCCCTCAATGAGCAGTACTTC. Protein: CAISELLPSLNEQYF. The chain combines TRBV10-3 with TRBJ2-4; D is ambiguous. V lost 2 bases and J lost 13, with 21 bases in between. CDR3 length: 15 residues. CDR1 and CDR2 from the germline V gene are ENHRY and SYGVKD.

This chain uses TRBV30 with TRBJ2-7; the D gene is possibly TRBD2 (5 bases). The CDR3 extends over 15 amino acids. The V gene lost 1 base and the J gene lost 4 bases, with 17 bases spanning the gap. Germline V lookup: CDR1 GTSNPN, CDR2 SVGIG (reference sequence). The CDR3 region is CAWSGSAGWAYEQYF. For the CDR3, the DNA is TGTGCCTGGAGTGGTAGCGCAGGTTGGGCTTACGAGCAGTACTTC.

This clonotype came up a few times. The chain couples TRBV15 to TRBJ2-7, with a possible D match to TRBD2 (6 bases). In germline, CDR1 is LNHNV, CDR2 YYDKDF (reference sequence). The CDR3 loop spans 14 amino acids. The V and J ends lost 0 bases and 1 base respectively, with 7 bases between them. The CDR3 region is CATSRDGGSYEQYF. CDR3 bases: TGTGCCACCAGCAGAGACGGGGGTTCCTACGAGCAGTACTTC.

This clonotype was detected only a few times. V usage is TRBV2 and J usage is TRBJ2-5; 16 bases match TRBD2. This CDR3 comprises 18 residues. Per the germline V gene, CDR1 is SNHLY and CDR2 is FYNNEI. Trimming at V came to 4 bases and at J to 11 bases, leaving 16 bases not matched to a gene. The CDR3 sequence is CASSGGLAGGSTFYEQYF. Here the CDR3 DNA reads TGTGCCAGCAGTGGGGGACTAGCGGGAGGGTCCACTTTCTACGAACAGTACTTC.

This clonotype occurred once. The CDR3 coding sequence is TGTGCCAGCAGTTTGGAAGGACAGGGTCTCTATGGCTACACCTTC. It translates to CASSLEGQGLYGYTF. The J gene is TRBJ1-2, the V gene TRBV28; 8 bases map to TRBD1. The V segment lost 3 bases and the J segment 4 bases; nucleotides outside the gene matches: 7. The CDR3 runs to 15 residues. Germline V gene lookup returns CDR1 MDHEN and CDR2 SYDVKM.

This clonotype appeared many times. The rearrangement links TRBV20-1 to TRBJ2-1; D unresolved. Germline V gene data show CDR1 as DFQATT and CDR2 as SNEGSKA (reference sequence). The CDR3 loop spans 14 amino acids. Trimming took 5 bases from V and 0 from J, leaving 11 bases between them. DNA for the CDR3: TGCAGTGCTTCTGACGCGAGCTCCTACAATGAGCAGTTCTTC. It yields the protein CSASDASSYNEQFF.